This T cell receptor (beta chain) was sequenced for a study of shared clonotypes between healthy human individuals. About the study: The study drew on two women and a few men aged 18 to 49 as donors. Overall study results and limits: Several donors had about 5.1% of their naive CD4 clonotypes in common. Among donors, clonotype sharing was expected to be affected by sequencing depth. Estimated richness values were generally larger in naive subsets than in memory subsets.

The germline CDR1 and CDR2 sequences are SGHKS and YYEKEE (reference sequence). The V end was cut by 0 bases, the J end by 3 bases, with 14 bases between. The CDR3 is made up of 16 amino acids. Naivety among CD8 cells was defined by CD45RO negativity and positive CCR7 selection, thereby excluding terminally differentiated effector memory CD45RA+ cells. The data were produced by immunoSEQ multiplex PCR, yet TCRdb's version contains in-frame clones alone and is incomplete. The sample carries about 590,000 clones, 95% to 96% recorded once. Note on this clone: The antigen is unknown.

The V and J genes are TRBV5-5 and TRBJ2-3; D gene unclear. This sequence was found in a woman aged 25 to 39 in good health. Input material: naive CD8+ T cells sorted from blood. The CDR3 DNA follows: TGTGCCAGCAGCTTGGCCGAGGCCCGTCAGACAGATACGCAGTATTTT. It codes for CASSLAEARQTDTQYF.